This T cell receptor (beta chain) was sequenced during a study of a mutant IDH1 vaccine in newly diagnosed glioma. At the level of the study: Scheduled for weeks 1, 3, 5, 7, 11, 15, 19 and 23, eight vaccinations were given to patients. Receipt of radiotherapy, temozolomide, or both preceded the study, and most received both.

TCRdb's copy holds only in-frame clones and misses some; the assay was immunoSEQ multiplex PCR. The table shows fewer than 40,000 clones, with 55% to 60% occurring only once. In the case of this clone: Its antigen is unidentified.

Time point denoted: week 5, during vaccination. Each dose of the vaccine consisted of 300 ug of mutant IDH1 20-mer peptide, with topical imiquimod. New WHO grade 3 or 4 astrocytomas that were IDH1-mutant and ATRX-lost occurred in the donors. CDR1 and CDR2 (germline): SGHDT, YYEEEE. The CDR3 has 15 amino acids. The V end was cut by 4 bases, the J end by 3 bases, with 13 bases between. The study, taken as a whole, reports: Across multiple MHC alleles, 93.3% of patients had vaccine-induced responses.

This specimen was PBMCs, taken from a glioma patient whose treatment included an IDH1 peptide vaccine. V is TRBV5-6 and J is TRBJ2-2; D might be TRBD1 or TRBD2, each matching 7 bases. The TCR originated in a woman aged 18-29 years with glioma. In DNA form, the CDR3 reads TGTGCCAGCAGCACGACAGGGAGGGACACCGGGGAGCTGTTTTTT. It codes for CASSTTGRDTGELFF.